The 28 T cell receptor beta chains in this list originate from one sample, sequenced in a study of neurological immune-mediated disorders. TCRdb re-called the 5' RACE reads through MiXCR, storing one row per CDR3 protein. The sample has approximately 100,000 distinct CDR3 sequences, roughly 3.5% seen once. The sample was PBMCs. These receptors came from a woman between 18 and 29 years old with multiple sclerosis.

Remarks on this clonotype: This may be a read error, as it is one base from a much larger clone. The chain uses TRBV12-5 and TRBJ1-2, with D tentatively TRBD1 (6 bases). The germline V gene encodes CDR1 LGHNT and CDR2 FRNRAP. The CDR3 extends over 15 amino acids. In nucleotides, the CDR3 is TGTGCTAGTTGTTTTATACAGGGAGTAGCGGATGGCTACACCTTC. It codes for CASCFIQGVADGYTF.

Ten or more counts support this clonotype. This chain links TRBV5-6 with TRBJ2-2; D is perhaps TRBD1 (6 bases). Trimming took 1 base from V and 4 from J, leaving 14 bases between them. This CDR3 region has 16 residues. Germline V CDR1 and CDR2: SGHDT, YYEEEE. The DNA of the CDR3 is TGTGCCAGCAGCTTGAAACTCAGGGGTAGCACCGGGGAGCTGTTTTTT. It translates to CASSLKLRGSTGELFF.

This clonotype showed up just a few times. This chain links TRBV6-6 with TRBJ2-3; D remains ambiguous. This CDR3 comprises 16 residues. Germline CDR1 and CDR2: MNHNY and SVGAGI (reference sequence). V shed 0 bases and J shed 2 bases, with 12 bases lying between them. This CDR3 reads CASSYSGSIATDTQYF. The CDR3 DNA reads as TGTGCCAGCAGTTACTCTGGCTCCATCGCCACAGATACGCAGTATTTT.

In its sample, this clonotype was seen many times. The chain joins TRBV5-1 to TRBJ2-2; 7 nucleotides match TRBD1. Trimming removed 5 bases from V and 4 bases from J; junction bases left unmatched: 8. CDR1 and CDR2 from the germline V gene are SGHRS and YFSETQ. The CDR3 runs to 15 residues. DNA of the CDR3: TGCGCCAGCAGGACCGGGACAGTCCTCACCGGGGAGCTGTTTTTT. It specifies CASRTGTVLTGELFF.

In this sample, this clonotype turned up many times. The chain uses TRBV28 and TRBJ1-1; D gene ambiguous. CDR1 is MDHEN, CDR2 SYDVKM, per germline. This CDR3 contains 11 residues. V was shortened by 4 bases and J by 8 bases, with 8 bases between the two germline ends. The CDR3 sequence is CASSSTREAFF. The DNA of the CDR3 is TGTGCCAGCAGTTCCACCCGCGAAGCTTTCTTT.

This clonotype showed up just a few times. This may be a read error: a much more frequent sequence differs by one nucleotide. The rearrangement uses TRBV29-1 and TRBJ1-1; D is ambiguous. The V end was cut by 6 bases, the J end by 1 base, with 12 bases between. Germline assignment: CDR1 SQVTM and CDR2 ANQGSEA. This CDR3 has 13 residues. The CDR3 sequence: CSVEGKSNTEAFF. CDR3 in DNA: TGCAGCGTCGAGGGAAAGTCGAACACTGAAGCTTTCTTT.

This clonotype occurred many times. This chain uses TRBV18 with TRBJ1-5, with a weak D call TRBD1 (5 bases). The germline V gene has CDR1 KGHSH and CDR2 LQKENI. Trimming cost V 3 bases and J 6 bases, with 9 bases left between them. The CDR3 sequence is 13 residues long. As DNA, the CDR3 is TGTGCCAGCTCACCCCAGGGAGGTCAGCCCCAGCATTTT. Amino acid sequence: CASSPQGGQPQHF.

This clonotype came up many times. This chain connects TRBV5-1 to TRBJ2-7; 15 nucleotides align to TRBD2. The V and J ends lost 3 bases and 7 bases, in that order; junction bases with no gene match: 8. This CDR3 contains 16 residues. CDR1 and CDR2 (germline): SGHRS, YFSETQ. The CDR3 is CASSSEGLAGGREQYF. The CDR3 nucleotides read TGCGCCAGCAGCTCGGAAGGACTAGCGGGAGGGAGGGAGCAGTACTTC. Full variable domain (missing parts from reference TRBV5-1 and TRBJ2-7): KAGVTQTPRYLIKTRGQQVTLSCSPISGHRSVSWYQQTPGQGLQFLFEYFSETQRNKGNFPGRFSGRQFSNSRSEMNVSTLELGDSALYLCASSSEGLAGGREQYFGPGTRLTVT.

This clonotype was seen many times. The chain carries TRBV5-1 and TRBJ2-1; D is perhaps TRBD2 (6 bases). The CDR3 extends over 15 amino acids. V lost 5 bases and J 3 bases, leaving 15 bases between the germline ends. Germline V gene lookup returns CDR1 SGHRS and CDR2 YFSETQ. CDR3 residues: CASSRGVSLYNEQFF. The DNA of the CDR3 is TGCGCCAGCAGTCGCGGGGTTTCCCTCTACAATGAGCAGTTCTTC.

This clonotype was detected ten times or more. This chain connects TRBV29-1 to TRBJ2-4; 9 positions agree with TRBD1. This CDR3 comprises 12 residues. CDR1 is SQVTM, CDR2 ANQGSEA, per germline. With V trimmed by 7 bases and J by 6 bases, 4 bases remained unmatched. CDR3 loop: CSAPDRGNIQYF. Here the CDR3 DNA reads TGCAGCGCCCCGGACAGGGGAAACATTCAGTACTTC.

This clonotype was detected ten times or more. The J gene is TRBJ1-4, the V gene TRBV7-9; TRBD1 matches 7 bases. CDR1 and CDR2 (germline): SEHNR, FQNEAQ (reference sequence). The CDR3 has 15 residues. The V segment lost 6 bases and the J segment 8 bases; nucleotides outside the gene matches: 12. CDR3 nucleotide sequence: TGTGCCAGCAGTTCCACCGGGACAGCGGGCGAAAAACTGTTTTTT. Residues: CASSSTGTAGEKLFF.

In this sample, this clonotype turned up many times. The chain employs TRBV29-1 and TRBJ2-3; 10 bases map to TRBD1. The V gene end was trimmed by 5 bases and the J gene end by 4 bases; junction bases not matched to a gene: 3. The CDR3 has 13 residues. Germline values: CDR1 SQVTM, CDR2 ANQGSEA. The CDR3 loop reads CSVSTGGPDTQYF. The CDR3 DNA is TGCAGCGTTTCGACAGGGGGCCCAGATACGCAGTATTTT.

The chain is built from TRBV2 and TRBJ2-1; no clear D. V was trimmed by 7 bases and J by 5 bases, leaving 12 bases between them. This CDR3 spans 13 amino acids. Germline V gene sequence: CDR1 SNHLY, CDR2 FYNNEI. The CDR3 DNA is TGTGCCAGCAAACCGAGACTGGACAATGAGCAGTTCTTC. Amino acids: CASKPRLDNEQFF.

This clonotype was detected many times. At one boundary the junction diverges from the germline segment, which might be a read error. The CDR3 region has the DNA TGTGCTAGCAGCCCACAGCTGCTGGGGTCCGGTGAGCAGTTCTTC. Amino acids: CASSPQLLGSGEQFF. The rearrangement links TRBV7-7 to TRBJ2-1; D is unresolved. This CDR3 region has 15 residues. Germline V gene sequence: CDR1 SSHAT, CDR2 FNYEAQ (reference sequence).

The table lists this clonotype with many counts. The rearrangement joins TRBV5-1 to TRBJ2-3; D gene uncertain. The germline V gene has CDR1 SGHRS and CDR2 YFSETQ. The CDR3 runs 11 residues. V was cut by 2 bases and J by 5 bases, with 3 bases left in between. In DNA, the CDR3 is TGCGCCAGCAGCTTAGGAGATACGCAGTATTTT. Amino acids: CASSLGDTQYF. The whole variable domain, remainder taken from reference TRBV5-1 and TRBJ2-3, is KAGVTQTPRYLIKTRGQQVTLSCSPISGHRSVSWYQQTPGQGLQFLFEYFSETQRNKGNFPGRFSGRQFSNSRSEMNVSTLELGDSALYLCASSLGDTQYFGPGTRLTVL.

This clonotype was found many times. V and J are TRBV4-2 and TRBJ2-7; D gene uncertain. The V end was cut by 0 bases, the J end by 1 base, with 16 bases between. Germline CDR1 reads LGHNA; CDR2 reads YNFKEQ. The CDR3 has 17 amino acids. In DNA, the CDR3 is TGTGCCAGCAGCCAAGACCCCCCCGACGCGGTGTCCTACGAGCAGTACTTC. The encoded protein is CASSQDPPDAVSYEQYF.

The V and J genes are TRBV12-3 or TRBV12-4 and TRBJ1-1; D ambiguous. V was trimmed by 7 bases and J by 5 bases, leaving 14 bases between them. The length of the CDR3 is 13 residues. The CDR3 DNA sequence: TGTGCCAGCACCCCTAGGGTAGGTACTGAAGCTTTCTTT. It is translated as CASTPRVGTEAFF.

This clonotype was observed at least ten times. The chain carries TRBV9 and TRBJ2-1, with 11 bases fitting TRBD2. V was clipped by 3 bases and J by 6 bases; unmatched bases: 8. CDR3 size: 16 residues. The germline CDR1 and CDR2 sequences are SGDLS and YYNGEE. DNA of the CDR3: TGTGCCAGCAGCGGATTAGCGGGAGGGCCTACCAATGAGCAGTTCTTC. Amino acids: CASSGLAGGPTNEQFF. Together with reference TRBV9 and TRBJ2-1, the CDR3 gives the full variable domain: DSGVTQTPKHLITATGQRVTLRCSPRSGDLSVYWYQQSLDQGLQFLIQYYNGEERAKGNILERFSAQQFPDLHSELNLSSLELGDSALYFCASSGLAGGPTNEQFFGPGTRLTVL.

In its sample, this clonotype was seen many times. Written as DNA, the CDR3 is TGTGCCAGCAGATTAAGCGAAAAACTGTTTTTT. Its translation: CASRLSEKLFF. The genes are TRBV28 and TRBJ1-4; the D is unclear. This CDR3 spans 11 amino acids. The germline gives CDR1 MDHEN, CDR2 SYDVKM. V shed 6 bases and J shed 8 bases, with 7 bases lying between them.

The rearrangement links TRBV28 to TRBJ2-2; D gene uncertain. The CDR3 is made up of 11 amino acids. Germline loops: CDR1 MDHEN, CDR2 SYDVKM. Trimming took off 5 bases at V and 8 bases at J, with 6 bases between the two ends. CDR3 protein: CASSPWGELFF. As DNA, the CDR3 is TGTGCCAGCAGTCCTTGGGGGGAGCTGTTTTTT.

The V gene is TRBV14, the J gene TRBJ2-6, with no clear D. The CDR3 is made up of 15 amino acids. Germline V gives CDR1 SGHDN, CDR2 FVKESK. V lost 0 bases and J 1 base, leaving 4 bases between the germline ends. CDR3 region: CASSQEPSGANVLTF. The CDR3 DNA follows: TGTGCCAGCAGCCAAGAGCCGTCTGGGGCCAACGTCCTGACTTTC. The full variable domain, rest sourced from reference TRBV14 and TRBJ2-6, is EAGVTQFPSHSVIEKGQTVTLRCDPISGHDNLYWYRRVMGKEIKFLLHFVKESKQDESGMPNNRFLAERTGGTYSTLKVQPAELEDSGVYFCASSQEPSGANVLTFGAGSRLTVL.

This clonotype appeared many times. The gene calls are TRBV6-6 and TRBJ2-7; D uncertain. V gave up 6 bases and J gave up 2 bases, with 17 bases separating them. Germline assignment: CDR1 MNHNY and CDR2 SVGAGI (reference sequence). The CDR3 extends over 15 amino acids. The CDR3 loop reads CASSQRTALPYEQYF. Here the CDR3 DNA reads TGTGCCAGCAGCCAACGGACCGCCCTACCCTACGAGCAGTACTTC.

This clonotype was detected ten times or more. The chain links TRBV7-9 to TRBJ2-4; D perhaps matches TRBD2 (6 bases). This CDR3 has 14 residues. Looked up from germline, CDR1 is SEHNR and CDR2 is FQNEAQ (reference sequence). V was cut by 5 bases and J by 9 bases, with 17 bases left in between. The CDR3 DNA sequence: TGTGCCAGCAGCCTGGACCTTCCCGGGGGCATTCAGTACTTC. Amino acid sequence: CASSLDLPGGIQYF.

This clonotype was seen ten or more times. CDR3 amino acids: CASSLFGAKNEKLFF. CDR3 DNA: TGCGCCAGCAGCTTGTTCGGGGCGAAGAATGAAAAACTGTTTTTT. J is TRBJ1-4 and V is TRBV5-1; D perhaps matches TRBD1 (5 bases). Germline V gene lookup returns CDR1 SGHRS and CDR2 YFSETQ. The CDR3 covers 15 residues. Trimming removed 1 base at V and 5 bases at J, with 12 bases between.

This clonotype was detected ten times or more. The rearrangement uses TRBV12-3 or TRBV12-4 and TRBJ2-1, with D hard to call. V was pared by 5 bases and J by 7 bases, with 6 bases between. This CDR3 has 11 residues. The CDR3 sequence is CASSARNEQFF. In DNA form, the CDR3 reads TGTGCCAGCAGTGCCAGGAATGAGCAGTTCTTC.

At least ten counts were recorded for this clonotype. The CDR3 here is CASKVRGRETQYF. The CDR3 nucleotides are TGCGCCAGCAAAGTTCGGGGCCGGGAGACCCAGTACTTC. V gene TRBV10-2 combines with J gene TRBJ2-5; D might be TRBD1 or TRBD2, each matching 5 bases. Trimming pared 7 bases from V and 5 bases from J, leaving 14 bases between. The CDR3 has 13 residues. Germline CDR1 WSHSY, CDR2 SAAADI.

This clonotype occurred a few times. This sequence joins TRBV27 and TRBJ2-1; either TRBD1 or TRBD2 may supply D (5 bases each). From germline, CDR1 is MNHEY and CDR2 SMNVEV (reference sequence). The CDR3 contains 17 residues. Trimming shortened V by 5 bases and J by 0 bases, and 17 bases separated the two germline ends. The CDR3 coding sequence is TGTGCCAGCAGTCCCGGGACGGCTCGAAGCTCCTACAATGAGCAGTTCTTC. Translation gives CASSPGTARSSYNEQFF.

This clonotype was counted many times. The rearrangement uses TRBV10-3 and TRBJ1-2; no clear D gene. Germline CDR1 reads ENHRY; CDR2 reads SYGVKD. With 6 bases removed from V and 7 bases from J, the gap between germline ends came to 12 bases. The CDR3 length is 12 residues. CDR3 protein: CAISDQWSGYTF. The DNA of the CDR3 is TGTGCCATCAGCGACCAGTGGAGTGGCTACACCTTC.